Sequencing of this T cell receptor beta chain was carried out in a study of early T cells in non-severe SARS-CoV-2 infection. This clonotype came up many times. Germline V gives CDR1 LNHDA, CDR2 SQIVND (reference sequence). With 7 bases clipped from V and 0 bases from J, the junction kept 12 bases outside the gene matches. The CDR3 loop spans 18 amino acids. One entry per CDR3 protein, called by TCRdb with MiXCR from the 5' RACE reads. Counted here are some 42,000 distinct CDR3 sequences, approximately 5.9% occurring once; the ten biggest clones make up about 7.8%. The specimen comprised whole blood, sampled at baseline. The chain recombines TRBV19 with TRBJ1-5; 10 bases are shared with TRBD1. This TCR came from an adult who was a healthcare worker with PCR-confirmed SARS-CoV-2 infection or an uninfected control (not recorded which). The CDR3 region has the DNA TGTGCCAGTACTCGACAGGGGGCTGTATCGGCTAGCAATCAGCCCCAGCATTTT. Its protein is CASTRQGAVSASNQPQHF.